These 14 T cell receptor beta chains originate from one sample sequenced in a study of control samples from healthy donors and cancer patients. This table comes from immunoSEQ multiplex PCR, and its TCRdb copy is limited to in-frame clones, with some not included. The sample lists approximately 120,000 clones, roughly 89% occurring once. The sequenced material came from blood. The source of these receptors is a woman aged 45-65 years in good health.

J is TRBJ2-3 and V is TRBV4-3, with 7 nucleotides matching TRBD1. Trimming removed 1 base from V and 7 bases from J; junction bases left unmatched: 14. The V gene's germline CDR1 is LGHNA and CDR2 YSLEER. The CDR3 is 17 residues long. The CDR3 is CASSQASTGNGVNTQYF. The CDR3 DNA reads as TGCGCCAGCAGCCAAGCCTCGACAGGGAATGGAGTGAATACGCAGTATTTT.

This chain links TRBV18 with TRBJ1-5; TRBD1 is a possible D gene (6 bases). CDR1 is KGHSH and CDR2 is LQKENI in the germline V gene. The germline V and J ends were trimmed by 1 base and 6 bases, with 13 bases remaining between them. The CDR3 has 15 residues. CDR3: CASSPQTGIPQPQHF. CDR3 in DNA: TGTGCCAGCTCACCACAAACAGGGATCCCTCAGCCCCAGCATTTT.

The chain recombines TRBV7-9 with TRBJ2-3; D is undetermined. V lost 5 bases and J 1 base, leaving 13 bases between the germline ends. The V gene's germline CDR1 is SEHNR and CDR2 FQNEAQ (reference sequence). There are 15 residues in the CDR3. CDR3 sequence (DNA): TGTGCCAGCAGCGCGGACCCTCCGGGCACAGATACGCAGTATTTT. It is translated as CASSADPPGTDTQYF. The complete variable domain, with remaining parts taken from reference TRBV7-9 and TRBJ2-3, reads DTGVSQNPRHKITKRGQNVTFRCDPISEHNRLYWYRQTLGQGPEFLTYFQNEAQLEKSRLLSDRFSAERPKGSFSTLEIQRTEQGDSAMYLCASSADPPGTDTQYFGPGTRLTVL.

The chain combines TRBV6-6 with TRBJ2-5; 10 bases agree with TRBD1. The CDR3 loop spans 15 amino acids. V shed 6 bases and J 4 bases; nucleotides not matched to a gene: 8. Germline lookup yields CDR1 MNHNY and CDR2 SVGAGI (reference sequence). CDR3: CASRNRDRGRETQYF. For the CDR3, the DNA is TGTGCCAGCAGGAACCGGGACAGGGGAAGAGAGACCCAGTACTTC.

This clone was counted a few times. The chain employs TRBV7-9 and TRBJ2-5; possibly TRBD1 for D (5 bases). Germline CDR1 reads SEHNR; CDR2 reads FQNEAQ (reference sequence). The CDR3 is 14 amino acids. V lost 5 bases, J lost 4 bases, and 14 bases lay in between. CDR3 protein: CASSPQGFGETQYF. For the CDR3, the DNA is TGTGCCAGCAGCCCCCAGGGTTTTGGAGAGACCCAGTACTTC.

The chain combines TRBV11-3 with TRBJ2-2; 9 bases map to TRBD1. Germline V gives CDR1 SGHNT, CDR2 YENEEA. This CDR3 is built from 15 residues. V gave up 4 bases and J gave up 6 bases; unmatched junction bases: 6. CDR3 loop: CASSSGDRVSGELFF. CDR3 coding DNA: TGTGCCAGCAGCTCTGGGGACAGGGTCTCCGGGGAGCTGTTTTTT.

The chain joins TRBV18 to TRBJ1-3, with D hard to call. Deletions cut 7 bases from V and 1 base from J, with 14 bases between. CDR3 length: 15 amino acids. Per germline, CDR1 KGHSH and CDR2 LQKENI. CDR3 nucleotides: TGTGCCAGCTATTCCGTCCGGGGTTCTGGAAACACCATATATTTT. Its protein is CASYSVRGSGNTIYF. The complete variable domain, with remaining parts taken from reference TRBV18 and TRBJ1-3, reads NAGVMQNPRHLVRRRGQEARLRCSPMKGHSHVYWYRQLPEEGLKFMVYLQKENIIDESGMPKERFSAEFPKEGPSILRIQQVVRGDSAAYFCASYSVRGSGNTIYFGEGSWLTVV.

V gene TRBV3-1 (or the pseudogene TRBV3-2) combines with J gene TRBJ1-3, with 7 bases matching TRBD1. CDR3 length equals 14 residues. From germline, CDR1 is LGHDT and CDR2 YNNKEL (reference sequence). V gave up 4 bases and J gave up 5 bases; unmatched junction bases: 5. CDR3 DNA: TGTGCCAGCAGCCTCCGGGACAGAAGAAACACCATATATTTT. Its protein product is CASSLRDRRNTIYF.

The CDR3 DNA is TGTGCCAGTAAATTGGACAGCAACAATAATTCACCCCTCCACTTT. It translates to CASKLDSNNNSPLHF. The gene calls are TRBV19 and TRBJ1-6; tentative D call: TRBD1 (6 bases). From germline, CDR1 is LNHDA and CDR2 SQIVND (reference sequence). V lost 7 bases and J 5 bases, leaving 15 bases between the germline ends. The length of the CDR3 is 15 residues.

This sequence joins TRBV5-1 and TRBJ2-1; TRBD2 might be the D (5 bases). Trimming removed 3 bases at V and 0 bases at J, with 13 bases between. The CDR3 runs to 16 residues. Germline V gives CDR1 SGHRS, CDR2 YFSETQ. The CDR3 loop reads CASSSKDFPSYNEQFF. The CDR3 bases are TGCGCCAGCAGCTCTAAGGACTTCCCCTCCTACAATGAGCAGTTCTTC. Supplemented by reference TRBV5-1 and TRBJ2-1, the full variable domain reads KAGVTQTPRYLIKTRGQQVTLSCSPISGHRSVSWYQQTPGQGLQFLFEYFSETQRNKGNFPGRFSGRQFSNSRSEMNVSTLELGDSALYLCASSSKDFPSYNEQFFGPGTRLTVL.

This chain uses TRBV18 with TRBJ2-5; TRBD2 matches 7 bases. V was pared by 1 base and J by 7 bases, with 9 bases of the junction left unmatched. Per the germline V gene, CDR1 is KGHSH and CDR2 is LQKENI. This CDR3 contains 15 residues. In DNA form, the CDR3 reads TGTGCCAGCTCACCACAAGATGCGGGGGTGGGGACCCAGTACTTC. Encoded protein: CASSPQDAGVGTQYF.

This clone was recorded once. The chain is built from TRBV19 and TRBJ2-5; no firm D call. With 5 bases removed from V and 5 bases from J, the gap between germline ends came to 18 bases. The CDR3 runs 15 residues. Germline CDR1 is LNHDA and CDR2 is SQIVND (reference sequence). Here the CDR3 reads CASSSSGLGSETQYF. The CDR3 nucleotides are TGTGCCAGTAGTTCCTCGGGCCTCGGGTCCGAGACCCAGTACTTC.

This clone was seen once. The chain recombines TRBV25-1 with TRBJ2-7; the D call may be TRBD1 or TRBD2 (6 bases each). The length of the CDR3 is 11 residues. The V gene lost 6 bases and the J gene lost 6 bases, with 9 bases spanning the gap. The V gene's germline CDR1 is MGHDK and CDR2 SYGVNS. DNA of the CDR3: TGTGCCAGCAGCGGGGGCTCCGAGCAGTACTTC. This translates into CASSGGSEQYF.

This chain links TRBV2 with TRBJ1-1, with D unresolved. There are 15 residues in the CDR3. Germline loops: CDR1 SNHLY, CDR2 FYNNEI. V was cut by 1 base and J by 5 bases, with 14 bases left in between. The CDR3 loop is CASSEGRARRTEAFF. CDR3 bases: TGTGCCAGCAGTGAAGGTCGCGCCAGGAGGACTGAAGCTTTCTTT.